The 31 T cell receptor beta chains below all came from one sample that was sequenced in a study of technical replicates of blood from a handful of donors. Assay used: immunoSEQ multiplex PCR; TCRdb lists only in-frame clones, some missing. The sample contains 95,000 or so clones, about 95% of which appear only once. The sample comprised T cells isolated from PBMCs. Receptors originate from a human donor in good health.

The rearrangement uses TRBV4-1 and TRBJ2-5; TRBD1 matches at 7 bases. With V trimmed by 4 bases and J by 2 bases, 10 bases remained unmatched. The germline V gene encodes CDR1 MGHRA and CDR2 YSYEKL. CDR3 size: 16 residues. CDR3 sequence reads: CASSPHTGTVQETQYF. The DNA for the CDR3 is TGCGCCAGCAGCCCTCATACCGGGACAGTTCAAGAGACCCAGTACTTC.

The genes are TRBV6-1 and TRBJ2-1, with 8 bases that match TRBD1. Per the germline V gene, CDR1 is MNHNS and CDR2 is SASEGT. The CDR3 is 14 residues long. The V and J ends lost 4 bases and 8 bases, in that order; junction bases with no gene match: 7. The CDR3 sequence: CASSAGQGFYEQFF. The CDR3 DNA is TGTGCCAGCAGTGCAGGACAGGGATTCTATGAGCAGTTCTTC.

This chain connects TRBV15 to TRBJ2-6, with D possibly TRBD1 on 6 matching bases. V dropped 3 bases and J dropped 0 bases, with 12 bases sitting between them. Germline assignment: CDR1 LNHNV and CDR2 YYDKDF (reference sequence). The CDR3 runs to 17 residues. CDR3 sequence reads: CATSRVTGSSGANVLTF. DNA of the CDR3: TGTGCCACCAGCAGGGTTACAGGGTCCTCTGGGGCCAACGTCCTGACTTTC.

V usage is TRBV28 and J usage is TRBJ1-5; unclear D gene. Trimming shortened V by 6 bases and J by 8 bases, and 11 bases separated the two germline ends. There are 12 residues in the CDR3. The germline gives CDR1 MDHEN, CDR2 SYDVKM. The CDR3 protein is CASSPLSKPQHF. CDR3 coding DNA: TGTGCCAGCAGCCCACTCTCGAAGCCCCAGCATTTT.

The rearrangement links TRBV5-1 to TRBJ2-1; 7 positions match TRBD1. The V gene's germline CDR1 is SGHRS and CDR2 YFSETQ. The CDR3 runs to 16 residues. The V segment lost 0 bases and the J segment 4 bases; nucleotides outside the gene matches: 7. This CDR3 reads CASSLEPGQFYNEQFF. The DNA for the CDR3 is TGCGCCAGCAGCTTGGAACCGGGACAGTTTTACAATGAGCAGTTCTTC.

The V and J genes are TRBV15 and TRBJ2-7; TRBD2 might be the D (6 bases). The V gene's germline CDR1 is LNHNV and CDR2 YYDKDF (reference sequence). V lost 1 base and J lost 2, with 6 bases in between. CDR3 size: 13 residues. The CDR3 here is CATSRGLAYEQYF. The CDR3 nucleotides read TGTGCCACCAGCAGAGGACTAGCCTACGAGCAGTACTTC.

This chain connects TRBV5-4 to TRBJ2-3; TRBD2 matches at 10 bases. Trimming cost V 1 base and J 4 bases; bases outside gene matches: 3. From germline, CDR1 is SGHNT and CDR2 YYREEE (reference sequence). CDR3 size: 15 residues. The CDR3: CASSLWLAGADTQYF. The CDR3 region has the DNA TGTGCCAGCAGCTTGTGGCTAGCGGGAGCAGATACGCAGTATTTT.

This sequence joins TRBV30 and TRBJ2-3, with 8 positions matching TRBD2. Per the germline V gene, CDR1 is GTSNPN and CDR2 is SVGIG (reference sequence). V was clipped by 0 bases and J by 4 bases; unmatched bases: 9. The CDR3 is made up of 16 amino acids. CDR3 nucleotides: TGTGCCTGGAGTGTTCTTGAGACTAGCGATTCAGATACGCAGTATTTT. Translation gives CAWSVLETSDSDTQYF.

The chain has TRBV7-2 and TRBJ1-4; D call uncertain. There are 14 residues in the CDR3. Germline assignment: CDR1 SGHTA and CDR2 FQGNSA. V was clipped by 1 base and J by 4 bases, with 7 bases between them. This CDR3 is CASSLGQINEKLFF. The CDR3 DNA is TGTGCCAGCAGCTTAGGACAAATTAATGAAAAACTGTTTTTT.

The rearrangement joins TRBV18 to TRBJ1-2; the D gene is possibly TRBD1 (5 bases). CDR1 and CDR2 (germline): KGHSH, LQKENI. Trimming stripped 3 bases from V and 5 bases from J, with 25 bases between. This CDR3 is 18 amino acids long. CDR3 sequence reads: CASSPLAGPPLRDYGYTF. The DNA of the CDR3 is TGTGCCAGCTCACCGCTCGCAGGGCCCCCCTTGAGAGATTATGGCTACACCTTC.

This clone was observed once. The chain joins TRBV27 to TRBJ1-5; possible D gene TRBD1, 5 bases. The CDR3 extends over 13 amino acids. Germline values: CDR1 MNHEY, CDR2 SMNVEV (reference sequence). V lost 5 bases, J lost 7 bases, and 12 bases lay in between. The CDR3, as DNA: TGTGCCAGCAGTGCTACAGGTTCACAGCCCCAGCATTTT. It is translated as CASSATGSQPQHF.

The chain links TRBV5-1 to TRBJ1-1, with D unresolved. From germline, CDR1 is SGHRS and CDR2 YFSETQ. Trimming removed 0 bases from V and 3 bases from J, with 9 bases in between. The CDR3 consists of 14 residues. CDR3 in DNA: TGCGCCAGCAGCTTGGATGGGAGTTACACTGAAGCTTTCTTT. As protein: CASSLDGSYTEAFF.

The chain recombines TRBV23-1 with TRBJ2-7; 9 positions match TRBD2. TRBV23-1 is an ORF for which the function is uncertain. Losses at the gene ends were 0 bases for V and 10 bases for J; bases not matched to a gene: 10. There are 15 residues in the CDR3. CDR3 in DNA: TGCGCCAGCAGTCAATCTGGACTAGCGAGACAAATTCAGTACTTC. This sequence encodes CASSQSGLARQIQYF.

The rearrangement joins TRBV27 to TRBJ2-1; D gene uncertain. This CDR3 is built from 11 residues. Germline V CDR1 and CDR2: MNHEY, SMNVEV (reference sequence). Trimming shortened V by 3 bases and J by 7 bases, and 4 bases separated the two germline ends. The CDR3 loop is CASSFGNEQFF. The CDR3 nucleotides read TGTGCCAGCAGTTTCGGGAATGAGCAGTTCTTC.

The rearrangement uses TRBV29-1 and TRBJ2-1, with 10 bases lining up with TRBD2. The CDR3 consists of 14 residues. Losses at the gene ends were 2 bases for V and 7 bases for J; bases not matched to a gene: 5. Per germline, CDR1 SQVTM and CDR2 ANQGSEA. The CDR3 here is CSVESLAGVNEQFF. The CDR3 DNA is TGCAGCGTTGAAAGTCTAGCGGGAGTTAATGAGCAGTTCTTC.

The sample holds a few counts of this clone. The CDR3, as DNA: TGCGCCAGCAGGACAGGTCCGGGTTCTGATGGGGAGCAGTACTTC. Translating it yields CASRTGPGSDGEQYF. The V call is TRBV5-1, the J call TRBJ2-7; tentative D call: TRBD1 (6 bases). Germline V gene sequence: CDR1 SGHRS, CDR2 YFSETQ. The V gene lost 5 bases and the J gene lost 7 bases, with 22 bases spanning the gap. CDR3 length: 15 amino acids.

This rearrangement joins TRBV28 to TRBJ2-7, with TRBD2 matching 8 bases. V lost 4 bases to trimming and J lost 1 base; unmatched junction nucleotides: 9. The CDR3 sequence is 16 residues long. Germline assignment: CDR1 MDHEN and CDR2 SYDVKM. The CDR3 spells CASSSPSGLESYEQYF. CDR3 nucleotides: TGTGCCAGCAGTTCCCCCTCGGGACTAGAGTCCTACGAGCAGTACTTC.

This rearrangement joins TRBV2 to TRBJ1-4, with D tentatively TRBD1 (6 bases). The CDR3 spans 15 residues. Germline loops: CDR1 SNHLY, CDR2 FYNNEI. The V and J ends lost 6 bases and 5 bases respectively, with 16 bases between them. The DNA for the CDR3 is TGTGCCAGCAGAGGGACGGACAGACAGAATGAAAAACTGTTTTTT. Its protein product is CASRGTDRQNEKLFF.

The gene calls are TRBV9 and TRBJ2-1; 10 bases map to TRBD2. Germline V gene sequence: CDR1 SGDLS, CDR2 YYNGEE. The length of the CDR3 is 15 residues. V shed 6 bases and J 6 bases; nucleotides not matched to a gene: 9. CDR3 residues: CASNPVLAGANEQFF. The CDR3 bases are TGTGCCAGCAACCCCGTGCTAGCGGGGGCCAATGAGCAGTTCTTC.

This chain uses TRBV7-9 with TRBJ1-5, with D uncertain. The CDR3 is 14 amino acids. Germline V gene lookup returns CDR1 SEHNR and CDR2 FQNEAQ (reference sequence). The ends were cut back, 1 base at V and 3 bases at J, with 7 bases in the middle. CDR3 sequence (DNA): TGTGCCAGCAGCTTAGATTCTTTCAATCAGCCCCAGCATTTT. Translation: CASSLDSFNQPQHF.

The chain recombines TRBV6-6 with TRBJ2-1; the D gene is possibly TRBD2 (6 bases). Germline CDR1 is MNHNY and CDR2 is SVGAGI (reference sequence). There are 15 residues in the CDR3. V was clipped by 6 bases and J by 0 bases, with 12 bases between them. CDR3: CASRGSGSSYNEQFF. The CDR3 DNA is TGTGCCAGCAGGGGTAGCGGTAGCTCCTACAATGAGCAGTTCTTC.

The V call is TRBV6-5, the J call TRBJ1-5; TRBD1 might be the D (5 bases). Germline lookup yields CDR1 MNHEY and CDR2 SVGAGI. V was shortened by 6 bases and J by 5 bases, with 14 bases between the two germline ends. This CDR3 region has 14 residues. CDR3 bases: TGTGCCAGCAGCCGGACACCTTTTCATCAGCCCCAGCATTTT. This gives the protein CASSRTPFHQPQHF.

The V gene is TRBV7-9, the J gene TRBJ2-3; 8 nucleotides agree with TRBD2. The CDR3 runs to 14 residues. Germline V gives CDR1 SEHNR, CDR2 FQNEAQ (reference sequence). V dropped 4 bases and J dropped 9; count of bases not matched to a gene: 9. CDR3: CASSYQAGGRTQYF. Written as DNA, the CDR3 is TGTGCCAGCAGCTATCAGGCGGGGGGTCGGACGCAGTATTTT.

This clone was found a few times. CDR3 residues: CAISGLEGTEAFF. Written as DNA, the CDR3 is TGTGCCATCAGTGGCCTTGAGGGTACTGAAGCTTTCTTT. The chain has TRBV10-3 and TRBJ1-1; no reliable D call. Trimming removed 4 bases from V and 5 bases from J, with 11 bases in between. The CDR3 is 13 amino acids. CDR1 and CDR2 from the germline V gene are ENHRY and SYGVKD.

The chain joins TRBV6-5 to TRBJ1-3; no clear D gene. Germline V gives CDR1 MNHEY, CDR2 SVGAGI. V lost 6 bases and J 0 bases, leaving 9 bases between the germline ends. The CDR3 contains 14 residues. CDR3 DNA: TGTGCCAGCAGCTCGGGGTTCTCTGGAAACACCATATATTTT. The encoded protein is CASSSGFSGNTIYF.

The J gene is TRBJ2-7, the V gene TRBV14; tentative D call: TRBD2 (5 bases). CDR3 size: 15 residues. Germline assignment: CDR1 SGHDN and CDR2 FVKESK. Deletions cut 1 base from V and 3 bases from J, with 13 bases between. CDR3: CASSQVVSDRYEQYF. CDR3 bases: TGTGCCAGCAGCCAAGTCGTTAGCGACCGCTACGAGCAGTACTTC.

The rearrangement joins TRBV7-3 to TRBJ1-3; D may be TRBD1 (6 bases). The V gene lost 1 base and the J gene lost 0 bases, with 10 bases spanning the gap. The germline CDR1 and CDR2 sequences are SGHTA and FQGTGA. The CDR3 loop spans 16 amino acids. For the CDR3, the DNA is TGTGCCAGCAGCTTAAGCAGGGGTTTCTCTGGAAACACCATATATTTT. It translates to CASSLSRGFSGNTIYF.

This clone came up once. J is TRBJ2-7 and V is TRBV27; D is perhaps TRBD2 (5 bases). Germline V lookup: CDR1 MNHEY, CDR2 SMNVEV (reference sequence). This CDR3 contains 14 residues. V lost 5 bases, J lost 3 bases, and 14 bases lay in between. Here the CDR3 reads CASSLGGRSYEQYF. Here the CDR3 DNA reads TGTGCCAGCAGTCTAGGAGGACGTAGCTACGAGCAGTACTTC.

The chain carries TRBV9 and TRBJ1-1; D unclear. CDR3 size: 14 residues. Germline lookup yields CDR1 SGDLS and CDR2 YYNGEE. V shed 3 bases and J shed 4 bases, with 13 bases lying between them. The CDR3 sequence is CASSDLGGGTEAFF. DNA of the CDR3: TGTGCCAGCAGCGACCTAGGAGGCGGCACTGAAGCTTTCTTT.

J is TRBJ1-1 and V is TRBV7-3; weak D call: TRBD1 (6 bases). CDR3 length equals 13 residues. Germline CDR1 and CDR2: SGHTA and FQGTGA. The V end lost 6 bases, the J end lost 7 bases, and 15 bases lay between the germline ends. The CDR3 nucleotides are TGTGCCAGCAGAGGTGGGGGCACGAATGAAGCTTTCTTT. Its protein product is CASRGGGTNEAFF. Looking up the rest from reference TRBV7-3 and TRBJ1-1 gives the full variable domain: GAGVSQTPSNKVTEKGKYVELRCDPISGHTALYWYRQSLGQGPEFLIYFQGTGAADDSGLPNDRFFAVRPEGSVSTLKIQRTERGDSAVYLCASRGGGTNEAFFGQGTRLTVV.

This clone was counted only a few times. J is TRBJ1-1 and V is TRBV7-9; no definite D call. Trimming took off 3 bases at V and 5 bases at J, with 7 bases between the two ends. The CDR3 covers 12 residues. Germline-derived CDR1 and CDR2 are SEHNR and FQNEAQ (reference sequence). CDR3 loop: CASSFSGTEAFF. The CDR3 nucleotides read TGTGCCAGCAGCTTTTCAGGTACTGAAGCTTTCTTT.